The 20 T cell receptor beta chains given below trace back to one sample, sequenced in a study of blood T cell repertoires in COVID-19. The assay was immunoSEQ multiplex PCR, and TCRdb's table has in-frame clones only and misses some. This sample carries fewer than 250,000 clones, about four fifths of them seen once, and the ten largest clones take about 4.4%. Material: peripheral blood. The source is a woman in her 70s with acute or convalescent COVID-19.

The V and J genes are TRBV10-3 and TRBJ1-2, with TRBD1 matching over 9 bases. V shed 6 bases and J 2 bases; nucleotides not matched to a gene: 4. Looked up from germline, CDR1 is ENHRY and CDR2 is SYGVKD. The CDR3 length is 14 residues. The CDR3 spells CAIRDDRGNYGYTF. CDR3 in DNA: TGTGCCATCAGGGACGACAGGGGGAACTATGGCTACACCTTC.

The rearrangement uses TRBV18 and TRBJ2-2, with 7 bases matching TRBD1. CDR3 length equals 15 residues. Per the germline V gene, CDR1 is KGHSH and CDR2 is LQKENI. The V gene end was trimmed by 4 bases and the J gene end by 0 bases; junction bases not matched to a gene: 2. The chain's CDR3 is CASSRTGANTGELFF. The CDR3 DNA is TGTGCCAGCTCACGCACAGGGGCGAACACCGGGGAGCTGTTTTTT.

J is TRBJ1-5 and V is TRBV10-2, with 7 bases fitting TRBD1. V shed 0 bases and J 6 bases; nucleotides not matched to a gene: 5. The length of the CDR3 is 15 residues. Germline lookup yields CDR1 WSHSY and CDR2 SAAADI. This CDR3 is CASSESGTALQPQHF. DNA for the CDR3: TGCGCCAGCAGTGAGTCCGGGACAGCTCTTCAGCCCCAGCATTTT.

The chain joins TRBV4-2 to TRBJ2-3; D might be TRBD2 (5 bases). In germline, CDR1 is LGHNA, CDR2 YNFKEQ. The CDR3 is made up of 14 amino acids. Between the trimmed V and J ends, which lost 0 bases and 1 base, there was a span of 5 bases. The chain's CDR3 is CASSQDGGTDTQYF. For the CDR3, the DNA is TGTGCCAGCAGCCAAGACGGGGGCACAGATACGCAGTATTTT.

This rearrangement joins TRBV28 to TRBJ1-1; D possibly corresponds to TRBD1 (6 bases). V dropped 6 bases and J dropped 9 bases, with 23 bases sitting between them. The germline V gene has CDR1 MDHEN and CDR2 SYDVKM. This CDR3 contains 15 residues. The CDR3 loop reads CASSQTRGSGGKAFF. The CDR3 DNA is TGTGCCAGCAGCCAGACCAGGGGCTCGGGGGGAAAAGCTTTCTTT.

V usage is TRBV7-2 and J usage is TRBJ2-2, with 9 bases matching TRBD2. This CDR3 contains 18 residues. V lost 3 bases, J lost 2 bases, and 10 bases stayed unmatched. Looked up from germline, CDR1 is SGHTA and CDR2 is FQGNSA. The CDR3 here is CASSLNSGGQLNTGELFF. The CDR3 DNA is TGTGCCAGCAGCTTGAATAGCGGGGGCCAACTTAACACCGGGGAGCTGTTTTTT.

V gene TRBV28 combines with J gene TRBJ1-5; possibly TRBD1 for D (5 bases). The CDR3 sequence is 15 residues long. The germline gives CDR1 MDHEN, CDR2 SYDVKM. The V and J ends lost 7 bases and 6 bases respectively, with 19 bases between them. As DNA, the CDR3 is TGTGCCAGCACCCTATCCGCAGGGTTAAGTCAGCCCCAGCATTTT. This encodes CASTLSAGLSQPQHF.

The gene calls are TRBV5-4 and TRBJ2-1, with 9 nucleotides matching TRBD1. V lost 2 bases to trimming and J lost 6 bases; unmatched junction nucleotides: 9. The germline gives CDR1 SGHNT, CDR2 YYREEE (reference sequence). This CDR3 spans 16 amino acids. In nucleotides, the CDR3 is TGTGCCAGCAGCTTAAACAGGGGGCCTTATGGCAATGAGCAGTTCTTC. Protein: CASSLNRGPYGNEQFF.

V usage is TRBV7-2 and J usage is TRBJ1-3; tentatively, D is TRBD1 (5 bases). The CDR3 covers 17 residues. Deletions cut 1 base from V and 4 bases from J, with 17 bases between. Germline assignment: CDR1 SGHTA and CDR2 FQGNSA. The CDR3 sequence is CASSLGWGGTGGNTIYF. The CDR3, as DNA: TGTGCCAGCAGCTTAGGTTGGGGGGGAACGGGCGGAAACACCATATATTTT.

The V call is TRBV2, the J call TRBJ2-6; TRBD1 is a possible D gene (5 bases). CDR1 and CDR2 (germline): SNHLY, FYNNEI. Trimming pared 4 bases from V and 2 bases from J, leaving 15 bases between. The CDR3 totals 17 residues. DNA of the CDR3: TGTGCCAGCAGTGCAACTTTCAGGGTGGCTGGGGCCAACGTCCTGACTTTC. Translating it yields CASSATFRVAGANVLTF.

The V and J genes are TRBV28 and TRBJ1-6; D not resolved. Looked up from germline, CDR1 is MDHEN and CDR2 is SYDVKM. The V end lost 3 bases, the J end lost 7 bases, and 13 bases lay between the germline ends. The CDR3 runs 15 residues. The CDR3 reads CASSLRPGGNSPLHF. In DNA form, the CDR3 reads TGTGCCAGCAGTTTGAGGCCAGGAGGCAATTCACCCCTCCACTTT.

The chain uses TRBV19 and TRBJ1-1; TRBD1 matches at 7 bases. CDR1 is LNHDA and CDR2 is SQIVND in the germline V gene (reference sequence). With 5 bases clipped from V and 1 base from J, the junction kept 7 bases outside the gene matches. This CDR3 has 15 residues. In nucleotides, the CDR3 is TGTGCCAGTAGTTCACAATGGACAGGGAACACTGAAGCTTTCTTT. Protein sequence: CASSSQWTGNTEAFF.

The chain couples TRBV7-9 to TRBJ2-2; TRBD2 agrees at 11 bases. The length of the CDR3 is 14 residues. The germline V gene encodes CDR1 SEHNR and CDR2 FQNEAQ (reference sequence). After removal of 5 bases from V and 4 bases from J, the junction contained 0 bases not matched to a gene. In DNA form, the CDR3 reads TGTGCCAGCAGCACTAGCGGGGGCACCGGGGAGCTGTTTTTT. This codes for CASSTSGGTGELFF.

The chain has TRBV29-1 and TRBJ1-2, with D tentatively TRBD1 (6 bases). Trimming shortened V by 3 bases and J by 0 bases, and 17 bases separated the two germline ends. This CDR3 contains 16 residues. Germline CDR1 is SQVTM and CDR2 is ANQGSEA. In DNA, the CDR3 is TGCAGCGTTGATGGGCAGGGGAGCCCAGCTAACTATGGCTACACCTTC. The encoded protein is CSVDGQGSPANYGYTF.

Regarding this clone: Compared with germline, one end of the junction differs, possibly owing to a read error. The V gene is TRBV6-2 or TRBV6-3, the J gene TRBJ1-6; the D is unclear. Germline CDR1 and CDR2: MNHEY and SVGEGT. This CDR3 contains 13 residues. Here the CDR3 DNA reads TGTGCCGGCAGTTACGTTAATAATTCACCCCTCCACTTT. Encoded protein: CAGSYVNNSPLHF.

The chain carries TRBV6-2 or TRBV6-3 and TRBJ2-7; 8 bases are a match to TRBD2. CDR1 and CDR2 from the germline V gene are MNHEY and SVGEGT. CDR3 length: 15 residues. Unmatched junction bases numbered 6, after V lost 5 bases and J lost 0 bases. This CDR3 reads CASSASGGSSYEQYF. For the CDR3, the DNA is TGTGCCAGCAGTGCAAGCGGGGGCAGCTCCTACGAGCAGTACTTC.

The chain uses TRBV15 and TRBJ2-1, with 10 bases lining up with TRBD1. The CDR3 is made up of 17 amino acids. Germline CDR1 reads LNHNV; CDR2 reads YYDKDF (reference sequence). Trimming at V came to 2 bases and at J to 2 bases, leaving 6 bases not matched to a gene. CDR3 region: CATSRWTGGGTYNEQFF. DNA for the CDR3: TGTGCCACCAGCAGATGGACAGGGGGGGGAACCTACAATGAGCAGTTCTTC. Combining the CDR3 with reference TRBV15 and TRBJ2-1 gives the whole variable domain DAMVIQNPRYQVTQFGKPVTLSCSQTLNHNVMYWYQQKSSQAPKLLFHYYDKDFNNEADTPDNFQSRRPNTSFCFLDIRSPGLGDTAMYLCATSRWTGGGTYNEQFFGPGTRLTVL.

The rearrangement joins TRBV30 to TRBJ1-2, with D hard to call. V was shortened by 1 base and J by 5 bases, with 17 bases between the two germline ends. There are 15 residues in the CDR3. Germline-derived CDR1 and CDR2 are GTSNPN and SVGIG (reference sequence). The CDR3 loop reads CAWSADGVLPYGYTF. Here the CDR3 DNA reads TGTGCCTGGAGTGCGGACGGGGTACTACCTTATGGCTACACCTTC.

The chain is built from TRBV5-8 and TRBJ1-4; TRBD1 aligns across 8 bases. The CDR3 is made up of 17 amino acids. Trimming at V came to 4 bases and at J to 6 bases, leaving 14 bases not matched to a gene. Germline loops: CDR1 SGHTS, CDR2 YDEGEE. The CDR3 sequence is CASSNMYPGQAYEKLFF. The CDR3 coding sequence is TGTGCCAGCAGCAATATGTACCCGGGACAGGCATATGAAAAACTGTTTTTT.

This chain joins TRBV29-1 and TRBJ2-5, with 7 positions matching TRBD1. Germline assignment: CDR1 SQVTM and CDR2 ANQGSEA. The CDR3 runs to 13 residues. Trimming cost V 5 bases and J 2 bases; bases outside gene matches: 5. For the CDR3, the DNA is TGCAGCGTTTTCCGGGACAGACAAGAGACCCAGTACTTC. Encoded protein: CSVFRDRQETQYF.